The 16 T cell receptor beta chains reported below all come from one sample, sequenced in a study of cytomegalovirus exposure and HLA in healthy donors. The primer mix had 60 Vbeta and 13 Jbeta primers. Method: immunoSEQ multiplex PCR; TCRdb's copy keeps in-frame clones and lacks some. The sample has roughly 140,000 clones; 75% to 80% are singletons. Sequencing input: PBMCs. These receptors were obtained from a man aged 40-49 years in good health and CMV-seropositive.

The V and J genes are TRBV7-9 and TRBJ1-1; no clear D. Per germline, CDR1 SEHNR and CDR2 FQNEAQ (reference sequence). The V end lost 1 base, the J end lost 2 bases, and 8 bases lay between the germline ends. This CDR3 contains 14 residues. CDR3 protein: CASSLGTSNTEAFF. Written as DNA, the CDR3 is TGTGCCAGCAGCTTAGGGACTTCTAACACTGAAGCTTTCTTT.

This chain links TRBV10-2 with TRBJ2-7; TRBD1 aligns across 9 bases. V shed 0 bases and J 1 base; nucleotides not matched to a gene: 4. Germline loops: CDR1 WSHSY, CDR2 SAAADI. CDR3 size: 16 residues. CDR3 amino acids: CASSESGTGNSYEQYF. CDR3 nucleotide sequence: TGCGCCAGCAGTGAGTCAGGGACAGGGAATTCCTACGAGCAGTACTTC.

This sequence joins TRBV5-1 and TRBJ2-7, with TRBD2 identical over 14 bases. Germline CDR1 and CDR2: SGHRS and YFSETQ. This CDR3 is built from 19 residues. The J segment lost 6 bases and the V segment lost 4 bases, leaving 18 bases of the junction unmatched. The CDR3 nucleotides are TGCGCCAGCAGCGCCCCCCCGGGACTAGCGGGAGCTGTGGCGGGCGAGCAGTACTTC. Encoded protein: CASSAPPGLAGAVAGEQYF.

A few counts support this clone. The chain carries TRBV11-3 and TRBJ2-1, with TRBD2 identical over 8 bases. This CDR3 is 14 amino acids long. In germline, CDR1 is SGHNT, CDR2 YENEEA. J was trimmed by 7 bases and V by 2 bases; bases with no gene match: 4. The CDR3 loop reads CASSLMGGRNEQFF. The CDR3 nucleotides are TGTGCCAGCAGCTTAATGGGCGGGAGGAATGAGCAGTTCTTC.

The chain is built from TRBV19 and TRBJ2-7; 8 nucleotides align to TRBD1. This CDR3 spans 15 amino acids. Looked up from germline, CDR1 is LNHDA and CDR2 is SQIVND (reference sequence). J gave up 2 bases and V 7 bases, and 10 bases lay outside the gene matches. In DNA, the CDR3 is TGTGCCAGTACCGGGGGTAGGACAGGGACCTACGAGCAGTACTTC. Protein: CASTGGRTGTYEQYF.

This rearrangement joins TRBV5-1 to TRBJ2-3; 8 nucleotides agree with TRBD1. Germline CDR1 is SGHRS and CDR2 is YFSETQ. CDR3 length: 14 amino acids. With 5 bases clipped from V and 6 bases from J, the junction kept 8 bases outside the gene matches. Here the CDR3 DNA reads TGCGCCAGCAGAGTCGACAGGGGTTCGGATACGCAGTATTTT. Its protein is CASRVDRGSDTQYF.

This clone was seen a few times. V is TRBV5-4 and J is TRBJ1-1; the D is unclear. There are 13 residues in the CDR3. With 2 bases removed from V and 3 bases from J, the gap between germline ends came to 8 bases. CDR1 and CDR2 (germline): SGHNT, YYREEE (reference sequence). The CDR3 reads CASSLDTYTEAFF. DNA for the CDR3: TGTGCCAGCAGCTTAGACACCTACACTGAAGCTTTCTTT.

This clone was picked up one time. The CDR3 coding sequence is TGTGCCAGCAGTTACGGTGGACTGCTCTACGAGCAGTACTTC. Translating it yields CASSYGGLLYEQYF. The chain couples TRBV6-5 to TRBJ2-7; D might be TRBD2 (5 bases). The ends were cut back, 2 bases at V and 3 bases at J, with 11 bases in the middle. Germline CDR1 is MNHEY and CDR2 is SVGAGI. The CDR3 consists of 14 residues.

The chain carries TRBV29-1 and TRBJ1-4, with D tentatively TRBD1 (5 bases). Deletions cut 2 bases from V and 4 bases from J, with 5 bases between. The CDR3 contains 12 residues. CDR1 and CDR2 from the germline V gene are SQVTM and ANQGSEA. The CDR3 DNA reads TGCAGCGTTGAACAGGGTAATGAAAAACTGTTTTTT. It translates to CSVEQGNEKLFF.

The J gene is TRBJ2-7, the V gene TRBV6-6, with a weak D call TRBD1 (7 bases). Trimming took 7 bases from V and 6 from J, leaving 22 bases between them. The CDR3 is 15 amino acids. CDR1 and CDR2 (germline): MNHNY, SVGAGI (reference sequence). CDR3 DNA sequence: TGTGCCAGCACCTACGGGGGACAGAGTGGGGGCGAGCAGTACTTC. Its protein product is CASTYGGQSGGEQYF.

The genes are TRBV4-1 and TRBJ2-6; D is unclear. Germline V gene lookup returns CDR1 MGHRA and CDR2 YSYEKL. Deletions cut 3 bases from V and 4 bases from J, with 10 bases between. The length of the CDR3 is 15 residues. The CDR3 region has the DNA TGCGCCAGCAGCCACGCGTTCGTGGGGGCCAACGTCCTGACTTTC. Translation gives CASSHAFVGANVLTF.

The rearrangement links TRBV11-3 to TRBJ2-2; perhaps TRBD1 as D (7 bases). Germline CDR1 and CDR2: SGHNT and YENEEA. With 6 bases removed from V and 6 bases from J, the gap between germline ends came to 11 bases. This CDR3 contains 13 residues. The DNA for the CDR3 is TGTGCCAGCAGGGAGGGGGCCGCCGGGGAGCTGTTTTTT. Its protein is CASREGAAGELFF. The full variable domain, in which reference TRBV11-3 and TRBJ2-2 provide the parts outside the CDR3, is EAGVVQSPRYKIIEKKQPVAFWCNPISGHNTLYWYLQNLGQGPELLIRYENEEAVDDSQLPKDRFSAERLKGVDSTLKIQPAELGDSAVYLCASREGAAGELFFGEGSRLTVL.

This clone was observed once. The junction differs from germline at one of its ends, possibly a read error. The chain employs TRBV18 and TRBJ1-1, with 8 bases fitting TRBD1. This CDR3 spans 14 amino acids. Germline CDR1 KGHSH, CDR2 LQKENI. The CDR3 DNA follows: TGTGCCAGCTCGGACAGGGTGGAGAACACTGAAGCTCTCTTT. It yields the protein CASSDRVENTEALF.

The table lists this clone with a count of one. The rearrangement links TRBV7-2 to TRBJ2-5, with D perhaps TRBD2 (6 bases). The J call may not be correct, given that the DNA end is closer to TRBJ2-7. CDR1 and CDR2 (germline): SGHTA, FQGNSA. CDR3 length: 14 amino acids. CDR3 bases: TGTGCCAGCAGCTTCGATACGGGAGACTACGAGCAGTACTTC. It yields the protein CASSFDTGDYEQYF.

The chain recombines TRBV2 with TRBJ1-2, with TRBD1 identical over 9 bases. The junction had 7 bases not matched to a gene; V was cut back by 6 bases and J by 5 bases. Germline-derived CDR1 and CDR2 are SNHLY and FYNNEI. CDR3 length: 14 residues. CDR3 in DNA: TGTGCCAGCAGAGAGGACAGGGGTGGATATGGCTACACCTTC. It encodes CASREDRGGYGYTF.

This rearrangement joins TRBV5-1 to TRBJ1-6; D is unresolved. The germline gives CDR1 SGHRS, CDR2 YFSETQ. Between the trimmed V and J ends, which lost 0 bases and 6 bases, there was a span of 4 bases. The length of the CDR3 is 13 residues. CDR3 sequence reads: CASSLDRNSPLHF. As DNA, the CDR3 is TGCGCCAGCAGCTTGGATCGTAATTCACCCCTCCACTTT.